Each of the 31 T cell receptor beta chains below was sequenced from the same sample in a study of cytomegalovirus exposure and HLA in healthy donors. Amplification used 60 Vbeta primers and 13 Jbeta primers. Some clones are missing from TCRdb's copy, which holds only in-frame ones; the method was immunoSEQ multiplex PCR. This table holds around 62,000 clones, more than 60% found once. The specimen was PBMCs. The receptors originated from a male donor in good health and CMV-seropositive.

The genes are TRBV2 and TRBJ1-2; TRBD1 might be the D (5 bases). The CDR3 has 14 residues. Trimming removed 1 base from V and 9 bases from J, with 15 bases in between. Germline CDR1 and CDR2: SNHLY and FYNNEI. As DNA, the CDR3 is TGTGCCAGCAGTGAAGTCTATGCAGGGAGGAGCTACACCTTC. It specifies CASSEVYAGRSYTF.

The chain employs TRBV27 and TRBJ2-1, with 7 bases fitting TRBD2. The trim removed 6 bases at V and 7 bases at J, leaving 6 bases unmatched. The CDR3 has 13 residues. Germline V gene sequence: CDR1 MNHEY, CDR2 SMNVEV (reference sequence). The CDR3 region is CASSPRGENEQFF. The CDR3 nucleotides read TGTGCCAGCAGCCCCCGGGGGGAGAATGAGCAGTTCTTC.

The CDR3 loop is CASSLGGPGGEETQYF. The CDR3 coding sequence is TGCGCCAGCAGCCTGGGGGGACCGGGGGGGGAAGAGACCCAGTACTTC. V and J are TRBV4-3 and TRBJ2-5; 8 bases agree with TRBD2. V was pared by 4 bases and J by 3 bases, with 10 bases of the junction left unmatched. The CDR3 is 16 amino acids. The germline CDR1 and CDR2 sequences are LGHNA and YSLEER.

This chain joins TRBV12-5 and TRBJ2-7; D is unclear. Germline V gives CDR1 LGHNT, CDR2 FRNRAP. V dropped 4 bases and J dropped 3 bases, with 4 bases sitting between them. This CDR3 has 11 amino acids. The CDR3 here is CASGYGYEQYF. The CDR3 nucleotides are TGTGCTAGTGGTTACGGCTACGAGCAGTACTTC.

V and J are TRBV7-2 and TRBJ1-2; 8 bases map to TRBD1. The CDR3 covers 15 residues. Germline V lookup: CDR1 SGHTA, CDR2 FQGNSA. Trimming removed 1 base from V and 7 bases from J; junction bases left unmatched: 8. The CDR3 spells CASSLESRGQGGYTF. CDR3 nucleotide sequence: TGTGCCAGCAGCTTAGAAAGCAGGGGGCAGGGTGGCTACACCTTC.

V is TRBV13 and J is TRBJ2-7, with 7 nucleotides matching TRBD1. The V gene's germline CDR1 is PRHDT and CDR2 FYEKMQ (reference sequence). J lost 5 bases, V lost 0 bases, and 4 bases had no gene match. This CDR3 is 14 amino acids long. CDR3 bases: TGTGCCAGCAGCTTAGGGGACAGGTGGAACGAGCAGTACTTC. It yields the protein CASSLGDRWNEQYF.

The V gene is TRBV2, the J gene TRBJ2-5, with D possibly being TRBD1 (6 bases). V was clipped by 8 bases and J by 2 bases, with 15 bases between them. The CDR3 consists of 14 residues. In germline, CDR1 is SNHLY, CDR2 FYNNEI. This CDR3 is CASLIGGGQETQYF. Here the CDR3 DNA reads TGTGCCAGCCTGATAGGGGGTGGGCAAGAGACCCAGTACTTC.

CDR3 DNA sequence: TGTGCCAGCAATACCGGGGGGCTCAATGAGCAGTTCTTC. Translating it yields CASNTGGLNEQFF. V gene TRBV6-6 combines with J gene TRBJ2-1; a weak D match, TRBD2 (7 bases). The germline CDR1 and CDR2 sequences are MNHNY and SVGAGI (reference sequence). With 7 bases removed from V and 6 bases from J, the gap between germline ends came to 13 bases. The CDR3 consists of 13 residues.

V gene TRBV28 combines with J gene TRBJ2-1; D possibly corresponds to TRBD2 (5 bases). This CDR3 has 17 amino acids. Germline V gene sequence: CDR1 MDHEN, CDR2 SYDVKM. With 3 bases removed from V and 4 bases from J, the gap between germline ends came to 19 bases. CDR3 protein: CASSFNLVSGLYNEQFF. The DNA for the CDR3 is TGTGCCAGCAGTTTCAACCTCGTTAGTGGACTGTACAATGAGCAGTTCTTC. The full variable domain, with the rest looked up from reference TRBV28 and TRBJ2-1, is DVKVTQSSRYLVKRTGEKVFLECVQDMDHENMFWYRQDPGLGLRLIYFSYDVKMKEKGDIPEGYSVSREKKERFSLILESASTNQTSMYLCASSFNLVSGLYNEQFFGPGTRLTVL.

This clone occurred once. The chain couples TRBV9 to TRBJ2-7; tentative D call: TRBD2 (6 bases). CDR1 SGDLS and CDR2 YYNGEE come from the germline V gene. V shed 0 bases and J shed 8 bases, with 12 bases lying between them. The CDR3 runs 13 residues. The CDR3 loop reads CASSVGVGRQQYF. The CDR3 nucleotides read TGTGCCAGCAGCGTAGGCGTAGGGAGGCAGCAGTACTTC.

This chain joins TRBV6-1 and TRBJ1-1; TRBD1 matches at 10 bases. CDR1 is MNHNS and CDR2 is SASEGT in the germline V gene. The junction had 8 bases not matched to a gene; V was cut back by 3 bases and J by 10 bases. CDR3 size: 14 residues. CDR3 protein: CASSERRDRGSAFF. For the CDR3, the DNA is TGTGCCAGCAGTGAGCGCCGGGACAGGGGATCAGCTTTCTTT.

V gene TRBV6-1 combines with J gene TRBJ2-7, with 8 positions matching TRBD1. Germline CDR1 MNHNS, CDR2 SASEGT. This CDR3 is 12 amino acids long. The CDR3 protein is CASSEAAPTGVV. The CDR3 DNA reads TGTGCCAGCAGTGAAGCCGCCCCGACAGGGGTGGTC.

This rearrangement joins TRBV10-3 to TRBJ2-3; 7 nucleotides match TRBD1. The CDR3 covers 16 residues. Germline trimming cut 7 bases from V and 1 base from J; bases unmatched to any gene: 11. The germline CDR1 and CDR2 sequences are ENHRY and SYGVKD. The DNA for the CDR3 is TGTGCCATCAAATCTAATACAGGGGTCGGCACAGATACGCAGTATTTT. Protein sequence: CAIKSNTGVGTDTQYF.

This clone was observed a single time. The V and J genes are TRBV7-2 and TRBJ1-2, with D perhaps TRBD1 (5 bases). Germline assignment: CDR1 SGHTA and CDR2 FQGNSA. The ends were cut back, 1 base at V and 1 base at J, with 7 bases in the middle. The CDR3 extends over 14 amino acids. CDR3 residues: CASSLGTNNYGYTF. The CDR3 DNA follows: TGTGCCAGCAGCTTAGGGACAAATAACTATGGCTACACCTTC.

This clone showed up just once. The genes are TRBV19 and TRBJ2-3; TRBD1 aligns across 11 bases. CDR1 LNHDA and CDR2 SQIVND come from the germline V gene (reference sequence). CDR3 length equals 15 residues. Germline trimming cut 5 bases from V and 13 bases from J; bases unmatched to any gene: 14. The CDR3 region has the DNA TGTGCCAGTAGTCGGTCCGGGACAGGGGGGACCGGGAAGTATTTT. Protein sequence: CASSRSGTGGTGKYF.

This clone was recorded a few times. This chain uses TRBV9 with TRBJ1-2; tentative D call: TRBD1 (5 bases). In germline, CDR1 is SGDLS, CDR2 YYNGEE. The CDR3 sequence is 13 residues long. V lost 0 bases to trimming and J lost 6 bases, with 9 bases between them. The CDR3 reads CASSVDPGNGYTF. The DNA of the CDR3 is TGTGCCAGCAGCGTAGACCCAGGGAATGGCTACACCTTC.

J is TRBJ2-3 and V is TRBV4-3; TRBD2 matches at 8 bases. The V gene's germline CDR1 is LGHNA and CDR2 YSLEER. Trimming removed 1 base from V and 3 bases from J; junction bases left unmatched: 9. The CDR3 consists of 17 residues. CDR3 protein: CASSQAIAGSLTDTQYF. CDR3 DNA: TGCGCCAGCAGCCAAGCGATAGCGGGGTCGTTAACAGATACGCAGTATTTT.

The V call is TRBV6-5, the J call TRBJ2-7; possible D gene TRBD1, 5 bases. This CDR3 comprises 14 residues. Germline assignment: CDR1 MNHEY and CDR2 SVGAGI. V was clipped by 6 bases and J by 6 bases, with 18 bases between them. The CDR3 is CASRGNDSPREQYF. The CDR3 DNA sequence: TGTGCCAGCAGAGGCAACGACAGCCCTCGCGAGCAGTACTTC.

The genes are TRBV4-3 and TRBJ1-1, with D unclear. The germline CDR1 and CDR2 sequences are LGHNA and YSLEER. Trimming removed 0 bases at V and 3 bases at J, with 8 bases between. This CDR3 has 14 amino acids. CDR3 residues: CASSQDFRDTEAFF. CDR3 nucleotide sequence: TGCGCCAGCAGCCAAGACTTCCGGGACACTGAAGCTTTCTTT.

J is TRBJ1-2 and V is TRBV29-1, with D unresolved. Trimming removed 6 bases at V and 8 bases at J, with 16 bases between. CDR1 is SQVTM and CDR2 is ANQGSEA in the germline V gene. This CDR3 contains 12 residues. CDR3 bases: TGCAGCGTCCCGGACTGGCCCGGGGGCTACACCTTC. It is translated as CSVPDWPGGYTF.

This clone showed up just a few times. The chain employs TRBV11-2 and TRBJ2-2; 9 bases agree with TRBD2. The junction had 5 bases not matched to a gene; V was cut back by 2 bases and J by 1 base. This CDR3 has 17 residues. Germline V lookup: CDR1 SGHAT, CDR2 FQNNGV. The CDR3 sequence is CASSLTGLAVNTGELFF. The CDR3, as DNA: TGTGCCAGCAGCTTAACGGGACTAGCTGTGAACACCGGGGAGCTGTTTTTT.

This clone appeared once. The chain uses TRBV6-5 and TRBJ2-2; 8 positions agree with TRBD1. Germline V gene data show CDR1 as MNHEY and CDR2 as SVGAGI. With 2 bases clipped from V and 1 base from J, the junction kept 0 bases outside the gene matches. This CDR3 has 15 residues. CDR3 coding DNA: TGTGCCAGCAGTTACGGGACAGGGAACACCGGGGAGCTGTTTTTT. Translated, it gives CASSYGTGNTGELFF.

There are a few counts of this clone. The chain employs TRBV19 and TRBJ2-3; D possibly corresponds to TRBD2 (5 bases). V gave up 4 bases and J gave up 5 bases, with 19 bases separating them. The length of the CDR3 is 16 residues. The germline V gene has CDR1 LNHDA and CDR2 SQIVND (reference sequence). CDR3 DNA sequence: TGTGCCAGTAGTAACCGACACTCTCGCCGGGGAGATACGCAGTATTTT. Translation gives CASSNRHSRRGDTQYF.

The rearrangement links TRBV9 to TRBJ2-2; 8 bases match TRBD2. This CDR3 contains 16 residues. V was pared by 3 bases and J by 1 base, with 5 bases of the junction left unmatched. Germline lookup yields CDR1 SGDLS and CDR2 YYNGEE. The CDR3 DNA reads as TGTGCCAGCAGCGCTCGAGCGGGGGAGAACACCGGGGAGCTGTTTTTT. Protein sequence: CASSARAGENTGELFF.

This clone was picked up one time. The genes are TRBV7-7 and TRBJ2-2; D not certain. The V gene lost 3 bases and the J gene lost 3 bases, with 8 bases spanning the gap. The CDR3 consists of 14 residues. Germline V gene sequence: CDR1 SSHAT, CDR2 FNYEAQ (reference sequence). The CDR3 here is CASSFDSDTGELFF. CDR3 sequence (DNA): TGTGCCAGCAGCTTCGACTCGGACACCGGGGAGCTGTTTTTT.

V and J are TRBV7-9 and TRBJ1-3; 7 bases map to TRBD1. CDR1 SEHNR and CDR2 FQNEAQ come from the germline V gene (reference sequence). J gave up 3 bases and V 5 bases, and 7 bases lay outside the gene matches. The length of the CDR3 is 15 residues. CDR3 DNA: TGTGCCAGCAGCCCGTGGCAGGGGGATGGAAACACCATATATTTT. Encoded protein: CASSPWQGDGNTIYF.

The rearrangement links TRBV5-5 to TRBJ1-3; TRBD1 matches 8 bases. This CDR3 has 15 residues. Per germline, CDR1 SGHKS and CDR2 YYEKEE (reference sequence). V was pared by 2 bases and J by 2 bases, with 3 bases of the junction left unmatched. The DNA of the CDR3 is TGTGCCAGCAGCTTTACAGGGGGACCTGGAAACACCATATATTTT. This translates into CASSFTGGPGNTIYF.

The V and J genes are TRBV4-2 and TRBJ2-3, with D possibly matching TRBD2 (6 bases). There are 13 residues in the CDR3. CDR1 and CDR2 from the germline V gene are LGHNA and YNFKEQ. V lost 4 bases and J 2 bases, leaving 7 bases between the germline ends. CDR3 in DNA: TGTGCCAGCAGCCGCGGGGACACAGATACGCAGTATTTT. It translates to CASSRGDTDTQYF.

This chain connects TRBV7-3 to TRBJ2-5; D gene unclear. Between the trimmed V and J ends, which lost 2 bases and 5 bases, there was a span of 9 bases. Germline lookup yields CDR1 SGHTA and CDR2 FQGTGA. The CDR3 totals 13 residues. CDR3: CASSLVPFETQYF. The CDR3 bases are TGTGCCAGCAGCTTAGTTCCTTTTGAGACCCAGTACTTC.

The genes are TRBV7-7 and TRBJ2-5, with 10 bases identical to TRBD2. Germline V lookup: CDR1 SSHAT, CDR2 FNYEAQ (reference sequence). V lost 5 bases to trimming and J lost 5 bases; unmatched junction nucleotides: 14. The CDR3 consists of 17 residues. The CDR3 sequence: CASSLLAGKVGWETQYF. The CDR3 coding sequence is TGTGCCAGCAGCCTACTAGCGGGGAAAGTCGGGTGGGAGACCCAGTACTTC. Based on the CDR3 plus reference TRBV7-7 and TRBJ2-5, the full variable domain is GAGVSQSPRYKVTKRGQDVTLRCDPISSHATLYWYQQALGQGPEFLTYFNYEAQPDKSGLPSDRFSAERPEGSISTLTIQRTEQRDSAMYRCASSLLAGKVGWETQYFGPGTRLLVL.

There are a few counts of this clone. The V call is TRBV6-6, the J call TRBJ1-1, with unresolved D. This CDR3 region has 12 residues. Trimming stripped 6 bases from V and 1 base from J, with 6 bases between. The germline V gene encodes CDR1 MNHNY and CDR2 SVGAGI (reference sequence). DNA of the CDR3: TGTGCCAGCAGGTTAGAGAACACTGAAGCTTTCTTT. Protein product: CASRLENTEAFF.